The 28 T cell receptor beta chains given below trace back to one sample, sequenced in a study of shared clonotypes between healthy human individuals. Sequencing was performed with immunoSEQ multiplex PCR; in TCRdb, only in-frame clones are kept and a portion is missing. The sample holds around 2.5 million clones, 93% seen once. Sample: naive CD4+ T cells from PBMCs. This sample's subset: CD45RA+ positively selected. Source of these receptors: a man aged 18 to 29 in good health. Some clones in this sample may be carry-over from other donors' samples.

V and J are TRBV25-1 and TRBJ1-3, with 8 bases fitting TRBD1. There are 13 residues in the CDR3. Germline trimming cut 6 bases from V and 6 bases from J; bases unmatched to any gene: 4. Germline CDR1 and CDR2: MGHDK and SYGVNS. DNA of the CDR3: TGTGCCAGCAGAACGCAGGGGGCAAACACCATATATTTT. Amino acids: CASRTQGANTIYF.

This rearrangement joins TRBV30 to TRBJ1-5; no reliable D call. CDR1 is GTSNPN and CDR2 is SVGIG in the germline V gene (reference sequence). The CDR3 spans 15 residues. The ends were cut back, 0 bases at V and 9 bases at J, with 18 bases in the middle. CDR3 region: CAWSVSGSNQLPQHF. The CDR3 DNA reads TGTGCCTGGAGTGTATCGGGGAGTAACCAATTGCCCCAGCATTTT.

V gene TRBV5-1 combines with J gene TRBJ2-7; 8 positions agree with TRBD1. The germline gives CDR1 SGHRS, CDR2 YFSETQ. Unmatched junction bases numbered 11, after V lost 1 base and J lost 2 bases. CDR3 size: 17 residues. As DNA, the CDR3 is TGCGCCAGCAGCTTGATCTTCAGGGACAGGAGGACCTACGAGCAGTACTTC. Translation: CASSLIFRDRRTYEQYF.

CDR3 nucleotides: TGTGCCAGCAGCCCAAGGGGAGACTCTGGAAACACCATATATTTT. Translated, it gives CASSPRGDSGNTIYF. V is TRBV9 and J is TRBJ1-3; D is perhaps TRBD1 (5 bases). The CDR3 loop spans 15 amino acids. CDR1 and CDR2 from the germline V gene are SGDLS and YYNGEE. V was trimmed by 4 bases and J by 0 bases, leaving 11 bases between them.

V is TRBV7-2 and J is TRBJ2-7, with 7 positions matching TRBD1. The CDR3 loop spans 14 amino acids. Trimming took 2 bases from V and 2 from J; bases not matched to a gene: 3. The germline gives CDR1 SGHTA, CDR2 FQGNSA. CDR3 region: CASSLWTGTYEQYF. The CDR3 nucleotides are TGTGCCAGCAGCTTATGGACAGGAACCTACGAGCAGTACTTC.

This clone was counted only a few times. The chain recombines TRBV6-6 with TRBJ2-2; no definite D call. The CDR3 extends over 14 amino acids. CDR1 is MNHNY and CDR2 is SVGAGI in the germline V gene (reference sequence). The V end was cut by 4 bases, the J end by 1 base, with 7 bases between. CDR3 protein: CASSSGRNTGELFF. Here the CDR3 DNA reads TGTGCCAGCAGTTCTGGCAGGAACACCGGGGAGCTGTTTTTT.

This sequence joins TRBV18 and TRBJ1-2, with 7 bases that match TRBD1. V gave up 5 bases and J gave up 12 bases; unmatched junction bases: 6. The germline V gene encodes CDR1 KGHSH and CDR2 LQKENI. The CDR3 has 11 amino acids. Here the CDR3 reads CASSVDRDHTF. The CDR3 coding sequence is TGTGCCAGCTCAGTTGACAGGGATCACACCTTC.

V and J are TRBV25-1 and TRBJ1-2; 9 nucleotides line up with TRBD1. Germline-derived CDR1 and CDR2 are MGHDK and SYGVNS. This CDR3 spans 14 amino acids. Trimming cost V 7 bases and J 4 bases; bases outside gene matches: 7. The CDR3 bases are TGTGCCAGCACAAAGACAGGGGGAGGCTATGGCTACACCTTC. Translation: CASTKTGGGYGYTF.

The CDR3 DNA is TGCGCCAGCAGCTTGGAAGGGCACACCGGGGAGCTGTTTTTT. This gives the protein CASSLEGHTGELFF. The chain couples TRBV5-1 to TRBJ2-2; the D is unclear. Germline CDR1 and CDR2: SGHRS and YFSETQ. Between the trimmed V and J ends, which lost 0 bases and 3 bases, there was a span of 6 bases. The CDR3 is made up of 14 amino acids.

The V and J genes are TRBV5-1 and TRBJ2-2, with TRBD1 matching 7 bases. The germline CDR1 and CDR2 sequences are SGHRS and YFSETQ. There are 15 residues in the CDR3. With V trimmed by 2 bases and J by 7 bases, 8 bases remained unmatched. The CDR3 is CASSFGQAHGGELFF. The CDR3 DNA sequence: TGCGCCAGCAGCTTCGGACAGGCGCACGGCGGGGAGCTGTTTTTT.

J is TRBJ2-1 and V is TRBV4-2, with a tentative D call TRBD2 (6 bases). V was cut by 4 bases and J by 0 bases, with 13 bases left in between. The CDR3 is 16 residues long. The germline CDR1 and CDR2 sequences are LGHNA and YNFKEQ. The CDR3 DNA follows: TGTGCCAGCAGCCGCACTAGCTCCCCCTCCTACAATGAGCAGTTCTTC. Encoded protein: CASSRTSSPSYNEQFF.

Details on this clone: This sample includes further DNA sequences coding for the same CDR3. The J gene is TRBJ2-3, the V gene TRBV5-1; either TRBD1 or TRBD2 may fit D (5 bases each). Trimming removed 4 bases from V and 2 bases from J, with 8 bases in between. The CDR3 is 13 residues long. The germline V gene encodes CDR1 SGHRS and CDR2 YFSETQ. The CDR3 DNA sequence: TGCGCCAGCAGCCGGGGCCCCACAGATACGCAGTATTTT. Residues: CASSRGPTDTQYF.

This rearrangement joins TRBV7-3 to TRBJ2-7; the match to TRBD2 covers 7 bases. The germline CDR1 and CDR2 sequences are SGHTA and FQGTGA. This CDR3 spans 14 amino acids. The junction had 3 bases not matched to a gene; V was cut back by 3 bases and J by 1 base. The CDR3 nucleotides are TGTGCCAGCAGCTTCTCGGGAGGATCCTACGAGCAGTACTTC. As protein: CASSFSGGSYEQYF.

The chain carries TRBV7-9 and TRBJ1-5; 9 nucleotides agree with TRBD1. V was pared by 5 bases and J by 6 bases, with 5 bases of the junction left unmatched. CDR1 and CDR2 (germline): SEHNR, FQNEAQ (reference sequence). This CDR3 region has 14 residues. The CDR3 loop reads CASSNDRGIQPQHF. The CDR3 bases are TGTGCCAGCAGCAATGACAGGGGGATTCAGCCCCAGCATTTT.

The CDR3 sequence: CASSFGTGIPYEQYF. CDR3 coding DNA: TGTGCCAGCAGCTTTGGGACAGGGATACCCTACGAGCAGTACTTC. The chain uses TRBV7-2 and TRBJ2-7; 9 positions agree with TRBD1. Germline assignment: CDR1 SGHTA and CDR2 FQGNSA. V was pared by 3 bases and J by 2 bases, with 5 bases of the junction left unmatched. This CDR3 region has 15 residues.

About this clone itself: The sample carries other DNA sequences with the same CDR3. The chain employs TRBV5-4 and TRBJ2-7, with 10 bases lining up with TRBD2. The CDR3 totals 15 residues. The germline gives CDR1 SGHNT, CDR2 YYREEE (reference sequence). V was pared by 3 bases and J by 2 bases, with 5 bases of the junction left unmatched. The CDR3 loop is CASSSGLAGAYEQYF. In DNA form, the CDR3 reads TGTGCCAGCAGCTCCGGCCTAGCGGGGGCCTACGAGCAGTACTTC.

The rearrangement joins TRBV9 to TRBJ2-7; 7 nucleotides match TRBD2. The CDR3 loop spans 14 amino acids. Looked up from germline, CDR1 is SGDLS and CDR2 is YYNGEE. Unmatched junction bases numbered 6, after V lost 1 base and J lost 5 bases. The CDR3 sequence: CASSVWGGSDEQYF. Here the CDR3 DNA reads TGTGCCAGCAGCGTATGGGGGGGTAGCGACGAGCAGTACTTC.

The chain recombines TRBV6-5 with TRBJ1-2, with D perhaps TRBD1 (6 bases). The CDR3 is 13 residues long. V was shortened by 7 bases and J by 6 bases, with 15 bases between the two germline ends. Germline-derived CDR1 and CDR2 are MNHEY and SVGAGI. CDR3 amino acids: CASKIRGADGYTF. As DNA, the CDR3 is TGTGCCAGCAAAATAAGGGGGGCGGATGGCTACACCTTC.

The V gene is TRBV7-8, the J gene TRBJ2-1; 10 bases are a match to TRBD2. Germline loops: CDR1 SGHVS, CDR2 FQNEAQ. Losses at the gene ends were 5 bases for V and 3 bases for J; bases not matched to a gene: 4. CDR3 length: 15 residues. The CDR3 is CASSLRLAGYNEQFF. The CDR3 nucleotides read TGTGCCAGCAGCCTAAGACTAGCGGGCTACAATGAGCAGTTCTTC.

About this clone: Additional DNA sequences in this sample encode the identical CDR3. The chain uses TRBV6-5 and TRBJ1-5, with a tentative D call TRBD1 (5 bases). Germline lookup yields CDR1 MNHEY and CDR2 SVGAGI. The CDR3 length is 15 residues. V was shortened by 2 bases and J by 2 bases, with 10 bases between the two germline ends. CDR3 loop: CASSYGGAGNQPQHF. CDR3 DNA sequence: TGTGCCAGCAGTTACGGAGGGGCAGGCAATCAGCCCCAGCATTTT.

The chain employs TRBV28 and TRBJ1-2; TRBD1 matches 8 bases. The J segment lost 5 bases and the V segment lost 6 bases, leaving 5 bases of the junction unmatched. From germline, CDR1 is MDHEN and CDR2 SYDVKM. The CDR3 is made up of 13 amino acids. Written as DNA, the CDR3 is TGTGCCAGCAGCACAGGGGGTTGGTATGGCTACACCTTC. Protein sequence: CASSTGGWYGYTF.

This clone came up a few times. This sequence joins TRBV28 and TRBJ1-1; D is uncertain. Germline V lookup: CDR1 MDHEN, CDR2 SYDVKM. V was shortened by 3 bases and J by 3 bases, with 5 bases between the two germline ends. The CDR3 contains 12 residues. CDR3 DNA sequence: TGTGCCAGCAGTTTCGCAGACACTGAAGCTTTCTTT. Protein sequence: CASSFADTEAFF.

This clone was counted a single time. The chain employs TRBV6-5 and TRBJ2-1; the match to TRBD1 covers 8 bases. The germline CDR1 and CDR2 sequences are MNHEY and SVGAGI. This CDR3 has 14 amino acids. Trimming cost V 2 bases and J 8 bases; bases outside gene matches: 5. CDR3 nucleotides: TGTGCCAGCAGTTACAGGACAGGGCGCGATGAGCAGTTCTTC. Translation gives CASSYRTGRDEQFF.

The rearrangement joins TRBV7-9 to TRBJ2-1; no firm D call. Per germline, CDR1 SEHNR and CDR2 FQNEAQ (reference sequence). The CDR3 loop spans 15 amino acids. Trimming left V 5 bases short and J 3 bases short, with 14 bases between. Written as DNA, the CDR3 is TGTGCCAGCAGCCCTTTGTTAGTGGACTACAATGAGCAGTTCTTC. It yields the protein CASSPLLVDYNEQFF.

The genes are TRBV19 and TRBJ1-5; D remains ambiguous. The CDR3 length is 16 residues. V lost 10 bases to trimming and J lost 0 bases, with 19 bases between them. Germline values: CDR1 LNHDA, CDR2 SQIVND (reference sequence). CDR3 sequence: CATSTNSPYSNQPQHF. The CDR3 nucleotides are TGTGCCACCTCAACTAACAGTCCTTATAGCAATCAGCCCCAGCATTTT.

The V gene is TRBV6-6, the J gene TRBJ2-7; 8 bases line up with TRBD1. V lost 0 bases to trimming and J lost 6 bases; unmatched junction nucleotides: 4. Germline CDR1 is MNHNY and CDR2 is SVGAGI (reference sequence). This CDR3 spans 14 amino acids. The CDR3 loop reads CASSYSRQGSEQYF. The CDR3 DNA is TGTGCCAGCAGTTACTCTCGACAGGGGAGCGAGCAGTACTTC.

The V and J genes are TRBV11-2 and TRBJ1-3; no reliable D call. The CDR3 has 15 residues. Trimming stripped 4 bases from V and 0 bases from J, with 10 bases between. Germline V gives CDR1 SGHAT, CDR2 FQNNGV. The CDR3 DNA reads TGTGCCAGCAGCTCCCTCTTTGTCTCTGGAAACACCATATATTTT. Translated: CASSSLFVSGNTIYF.

The chain links TRBV5-4 to TRBJ2-7, with TRBD1 matching 9 bases. The trim removed 6 bases at V and 6 bases at J, leaving 4 bases unmatched. The CDR3 is 12 amino acids. Germline V lookup: CDR1 SGHNT, CDR2 YYREEE (reference sequence). The CDR3 region is CASTGTGLEQYF. CDR3 coding DNA: TGTGCCAGCACCGGGACAGGGCTCGAGCAGTACTTC.